This T cell receptor beta chain appears in the sequencing data of a study of blood T cell repertoires in COVID-19. Study context: COVID-19 samples from acute and convalescent phases originated in the United States, Italy and Spain. T cells, B-cell-depleted T cells, or PBMCs supplied cDNA or gDNA.

Methods used by the authors: Estimation of nucleated cell counts relied on the amplification of reference gene primers. Method: immunoSEQ multiplex PCR; TCRdb's copy keeps in-frame clones and lacks some. V and J calls and clone size follow that table, whereas D and trimming were derived from the DNA. The sample lists 75,000 to 95,000 clones, 72% occurring once. Trimming removed 5 bases at V and 4 bases at J, with 15 bases between. Germline-derived CDR1 and CDR2 are SGHTA and FQGNSA. The CDR3 has 15 amino acids. The origin of this receptor is a woman in her sixties in a cohort sampled during active or convalescent COVID-19. Sequenced: peripheral blood. The rearrangement joins TRBV7-2 to TRBJ2-1; D uncertain. This CDR3 reads CASSPTLGPYNEQFF. The CDR3 DNA reads as TGTGCCAGCAGCCCTACCCTGGGCCCATACAATGAGCAGTTCTTC.